This T cell receptor (beta chain) was sequenced in a study of T cells in localized non-small cell lung cancer. Study results and caveats: Tumor samples were not multi-region, leaving intratumor heterogeneity unexcluded.

Concerning this clone: Its antigen is undetermined.

Profiling relied on immunoSEQ multiplex PCR, and the TCRdb table lists in-frame clones only, not all of them. Of 60,000 to 65,000 clones in the sample, roughly 90% were seen once. The V segment lost 4 bases and the J segment 4 bases; nucleotides outside the gene matches: 4. CDR3 size: 14 residues. Per the germline V gene, CDR1 is SGHRS and CDR2 is YFSETQ. The receptor was derived from a woman aged 40-70 years with stage I lung adenocarcinoma. The specimen comprised peripheral blood, sampled before any cancer treatment. The chain has TRBV5-1 and TRBJ1-4; 7 bases fit TRBD1. The CDR3 region is CASSHRDSNEKLFF. The CDR3 coding sequence is TGCGCCAGCAGCCACCGGGACAGTAATGAAAAACTGTTTTTT. The full variable domain, in which reference TRBV5-1 and TRBJ1-4 provide the parts outside the CDR3, is KAGVTQTPRYLIKTRGQQVTLSCSPISGHRSVSWYQQTPGQGLQFLFEYFSETQRNKGNFPGRFSGRQFSNSRSEMNVSTLELGDSALYLCASSHRDSNEKLFFGSGTQLSVL.